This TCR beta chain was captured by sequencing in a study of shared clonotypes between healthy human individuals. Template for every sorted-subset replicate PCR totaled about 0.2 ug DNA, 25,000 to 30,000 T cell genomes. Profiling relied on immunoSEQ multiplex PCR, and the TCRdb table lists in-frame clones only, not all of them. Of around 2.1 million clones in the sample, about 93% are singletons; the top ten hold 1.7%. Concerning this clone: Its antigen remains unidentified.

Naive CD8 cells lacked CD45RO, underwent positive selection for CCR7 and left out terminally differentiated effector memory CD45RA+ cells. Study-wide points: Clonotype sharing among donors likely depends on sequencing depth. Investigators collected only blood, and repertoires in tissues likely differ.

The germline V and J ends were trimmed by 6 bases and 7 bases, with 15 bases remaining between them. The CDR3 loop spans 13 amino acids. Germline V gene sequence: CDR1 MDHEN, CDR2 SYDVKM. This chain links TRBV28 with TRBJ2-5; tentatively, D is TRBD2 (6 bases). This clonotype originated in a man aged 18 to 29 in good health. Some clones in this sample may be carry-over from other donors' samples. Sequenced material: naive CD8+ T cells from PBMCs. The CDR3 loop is CASSSLASATQYF. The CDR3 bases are TGTGCCAGCAGCTCCCTAGCGAGCGCGACCCAGTACTTC.